This is a list of T cell receptor beta chains from one sample in a study of blood T cell repertoires in COVID-19. The protocol was immunoSEQ multiplex PCR, while the TCRdb copy is restricted to in-frame clones and leaves out a portion. The table has 70,000 to 85,000 clones, about 88% seen once. The sample consisted of peripheral blood. These receptors all come from a man between 65 and 80 years old with active or convalescent COVID-19. Each CDR3 is given with its conserved first and last residue.

cdr3_length j_call v_call cdr3_aa
13 TRBJ2-1 TRBV11-2 CASSLTSGTEQFF
15 TRBJ2-7 TRBV28 CASNTRSRGLYEQYF
14 TRBJ1-1 TRBV28 CASSLGPGYTEAFF
15 TRBJ2-1 TRBV2 CASREDSRSYNEQFF
16 TRBJ2-1 TRBV5-1 CASSSEGLAGVDEQFF
14 TRBJ1-5 TRBV19 CASSMSPNNQPQHF
18 TRBJ2-2 TRBV7-2 CASSLAAPGALLGGELFF
12 TRBJ2-7 TRBV28 CASSFSRYEQYF
13 TRBJ2-1 TRBV27 CASSLSSYNEQFF
16 TRBJ2-1 TRBV11-2 CASSFGDGSGWNEQFF
15 TRBJ1-1 TRBV9 CASSVDARGNTEAFF
12 TRBJ1-2 TRBV5-1 CASSAGVVGYTF
13 TRBJ1-1 TRBV11-2 CASSLSGNTEAFF
13 TRBJ2-3 TRBV4-1 CASSPGPQGTQYF
13 TRBJ1-2 TRBV29-1 CSVEDRLGDGYTF
15 TRBJ1-3 TRBV4-1 CASSQGTVSGNTIYF
15 TRBJ2-3 TRBV29-1 CSVARLAGGTDTQYF
13 TRBJ1-6 TRBV5-6 CASSLVEGSPLHF
17 TRBJ2-2 TRBV4-1 CASSHRGEGANTGELFF
15 TRBJ2-3 TRBV19 CASSVTRLSADTQYF
15 TRBJ1-5 TRBV6-6 CASSHRAVSNQPQHF
14 TRBJ2-1 TRBV19 CASNGLPFRDEQFF
15 TRBJ1-6 TRBV9 CASSALGQENSPLHF
14 TRBJ2-7 TRBV5-1 CASSLGEPSYEQYF
16 TRBJ1-2 TRBV4-1 CASSQARGGDNYGYTF
15 TRBJ2-1 TRBV19 CASSMGTSGRNEQFF
13 TRBJ2-7 TRBV4-2 CASSQVLGQRQYF
14 TRBJ2-7 TRBV5-1 CASSWDSRTYEQYF
12 TRBJ2-5 TRBV5-1 CASSVEGQGPNF
15 TRBJ2-7 TRBV7-8 CASRKIAGGAHEQYF
14 TRBJ2-1 TRBV10-2 CASQVDSLNNEQFF
13 TRBJ2-7 TRBV5-1 CASSSGQSYEQYF
16 TRBJ1-1 TRBV14 CASSQGQGVANTEAFF
17 TRBJ2-5 TRBV4-1 CASSQDIGGGRQETQYF
16 TRBJ2-3 TRBV29-1 CSVDRALGGSTDTQYF
16 TRBJ2-5 TRBV4-1 CASSQGGFQPQETQYF
14 TRBJ1-2 TRBV3-1/TRBV3-2 CASSEPTGLYGYTF
15 TRBJ1-6 TRBV10-2 CASSGGQGASSPLHF
14 TRBJ2-1 TRBV29-1 CSVAGFRSYNEQFF
14 TRBJ1-2 TRBV4-1 CASSQGPADYGYTF
17 TRBJ2-2 TRBV27 CASSPRGSSRGTGELFF
12 TRBJ1-2 TRBV29-1 CSVGGLNYGYTF
15 TRBJ2-7 TRBV6-5 CASSQAGGNSYEQYF
15 TRBJ2-5 TRBV2 CASSEATGPGKTQYF
13 TRBJ1-4 TRBV12-3/TRBV12-4 CASSLNFNEKLFF
17 TRBJ2-1 TRBV5-4 CASSYQTGTGSHNEQFF
13 TRBJ2-2 TRBV10-1 CASSQVTTGELFF
16 TRBJ2-5 TRBV7-7 CASSHSAGVHLETQYF
12 TRBJ2-7 TRBV6-5 CASSPGQYEQYF
12 TRBJ1-2 TRBV11-1 CASSLGGYGYTF
16 TRBJ2-1 TRBV19 CASSIPGQGGRDEQFF
14 TRBJ1-5 TRBV6-6 CASRTGTGDQPQHF
14 TRBJ2-7 TRBV7-2 CASSLRTSSYEQYF
14 TRBJ1-1 TRBV3-1/TRBV3-2 CASSHRDREGEAFF
13 TRBJ2-7 TRBV28 CASSLALDYEQYF